This T cell receptor (beta chain) was identified during a study of CD4+ T cells in melanoma (dated 2022 in TCRdb). Background on the whole study: The study investigated neoantigen-specific CD4+ T cells in human melanoma. Study-level results and caveats: Neoantigen-specific CD4+ T cells in melanoma were reported to have a range of differentiation states. Neoantigen-specific CD4+ T cells were reported to be correlated with the function of CD8+ T cells, macrophages and B cells.

The CDR3 numbers 14 residues from cysteine through phenylalanine. The entry retains the CDR3 DNA only, 42 bases that are in frame from base 1. Between the V and J ends, shortened by 5 bases and 0 bases respectively, the junction contains 9 bases. Based on the germline V gene, the CDR1 and CDR2 sequences are KGHSH and LQKENI. The donors were people with melanoma. As concerns this clone: Its binding antigen is unknown. Base qualities are not provided; no much larger clone lies one nucleotide away.

The method was the immunoSEQ multiplex PCR assay. TCRdb re-hosts the immuneACCESS table, in-frame sequences only. Its copies lack some clones; in the studies checked, an unresolved V gene accounts for under half of them, and the cause for the rest is not known. The sample table records 15,000 to 20,000 clones; around four fifths of these occur just once. About 5% of the sample is in the top ten clones. Sequencing was performed on cells from a culture (not recorded whether cultured in vitro). The sequence was collected from a human donor with melanoma. The chain uses TRBV18 and TRBJ2-3, with no confident D gene call. The DNA sequence reads TGTGCCAGCTCATCGCAGACTAGCACAGATACGCAGTATTTT. This translates into CASSSQTSTDTQYF.